This T cell receptor (beta chain) stems from a study of T cell responses to AZD1222 COVID-19 vaccine. Study outcomes and limitations: The reported proportion of spike-specific TCRs targeting unmutated variant regions was nearly half. A mostly white British donor set with more females was recruited, and clonal diversity was possibly underestimated. The breadth and depth of Spike-specific TCRs increased once two AZD1222 doses had been given.

Regarding this clone: Its antigen remains unknown.

Here immunoSEQ multiplex PCR was the method, and the copy in TCRdb shows in-frame clones only, minus some. The sample holds about 180,000 clones, 70% to 90% seen once. Second doses that came at about 4 or about 12 weeks were put together. The CDR3 totals 16 residues. V dropped 0 bases and J dropped 4; count of bases not matched to a gene: 4. The V gene's germline CDR1 is LGHNA and CDR2 YNFKEQ. The clonotype originates from an adult who received the AZD1222 COVID-19 vaccine. This chain links TRBV4-2 with TRBJ2-7, with TRBD2 matching over 12 bases. Sequenced here: peripheral blood, sampled 28 days after the second AZD1222 dose. CDR3 sequence reads: CASSQERTSGAYEQYF. CDR3 bases: TGTGCCAGCAGCCAAGAAAGGACTAGCGGGGCATACGAGCAGTACTTC.